This TCR beta chain originates from a study of identical twins. This clonotype has only a few counts. The CDR3 consists of 12 residues. Trimming left V 2 bases short and J 10 bases short, with 8 bases between. CDR1 is SGHTA and CDR2 is FQGNSA in the germline V gene. Template switching, a step in the protocol, added a universal primer site, and cDNA carried unique molecular identifiers. TCRdb independently ran MiXCR on the 5' RACE reads; one entry per CDR3 protein. The table includes approximately 220,000 distinct CDR3 sequences, around 8.1% detected once. The same data also went into a second study, on yellow fever vaccine responses in identical twins.

The rearrangement uses TRBV7-2 and TRBJ2-2, with D tentatively TRBD1 (6 bases). Sequencing was carried out using memory (CD45RO+) T cells sorted from blood. The source is a woman aged 18-29 years in good health. CDR3 DNA: TGTGCCAGCAGCTTAAGGACAGCGGAGCTGTTTTTT. Translation gives CASSLRTAELFF.